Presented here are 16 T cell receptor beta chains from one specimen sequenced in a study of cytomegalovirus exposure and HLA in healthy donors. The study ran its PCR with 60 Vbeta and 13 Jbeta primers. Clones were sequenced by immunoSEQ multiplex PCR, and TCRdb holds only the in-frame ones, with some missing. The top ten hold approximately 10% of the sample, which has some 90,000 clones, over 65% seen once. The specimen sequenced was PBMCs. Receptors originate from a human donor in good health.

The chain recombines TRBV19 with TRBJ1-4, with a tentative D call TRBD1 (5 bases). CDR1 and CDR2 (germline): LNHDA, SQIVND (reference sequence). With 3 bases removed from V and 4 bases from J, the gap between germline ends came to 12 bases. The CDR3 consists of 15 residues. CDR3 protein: CASSIPGGGNEKLFF. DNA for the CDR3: TGTGCCAGTAGTATCCCTGGGGGGGGTAATGAAAAACTGTTTTTT.

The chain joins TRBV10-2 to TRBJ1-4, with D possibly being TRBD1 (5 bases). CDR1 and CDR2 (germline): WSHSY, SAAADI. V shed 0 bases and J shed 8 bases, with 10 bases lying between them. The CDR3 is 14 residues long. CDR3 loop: CASSESTGREKLFF. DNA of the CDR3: TGCGCCAGCAGTGAGTCAACAGGTAGAGAAAAACTGTTTTTT.

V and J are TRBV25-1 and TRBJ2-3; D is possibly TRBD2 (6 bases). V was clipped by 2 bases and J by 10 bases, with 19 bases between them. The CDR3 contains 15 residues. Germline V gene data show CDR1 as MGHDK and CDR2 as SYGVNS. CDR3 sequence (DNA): TGTGCCAGCAGTGAAGGGTCGGGGGTGAGGAAGGCGCAGTATTTT. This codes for CASSEGSGVRKAQYF.

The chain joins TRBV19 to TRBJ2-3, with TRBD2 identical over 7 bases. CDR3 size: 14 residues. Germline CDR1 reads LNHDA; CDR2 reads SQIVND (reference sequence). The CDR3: CESSGGGFPDTQYF. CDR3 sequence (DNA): TGTGAGAGTTCGGGGGGAGGGTTTCCAGATACGCAGTATTTT.

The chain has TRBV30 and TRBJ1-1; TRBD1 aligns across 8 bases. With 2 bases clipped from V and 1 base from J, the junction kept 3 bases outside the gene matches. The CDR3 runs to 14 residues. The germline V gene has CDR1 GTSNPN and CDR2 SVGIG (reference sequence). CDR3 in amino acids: CAWSTGTGNTEAFF. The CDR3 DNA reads TGTGCCTGGAGTACCGGGACAGGGAACACTGAAGCTTTCTTT.

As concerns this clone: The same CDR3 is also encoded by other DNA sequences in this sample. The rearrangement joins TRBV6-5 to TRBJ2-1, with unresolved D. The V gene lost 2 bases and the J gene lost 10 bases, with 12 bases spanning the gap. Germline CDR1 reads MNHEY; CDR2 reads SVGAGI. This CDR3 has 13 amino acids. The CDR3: CASSYTEYREQFF. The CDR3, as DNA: TGTGCCAGCAGTTACACAGAGTACCGGGAGCAGTTCTTC.

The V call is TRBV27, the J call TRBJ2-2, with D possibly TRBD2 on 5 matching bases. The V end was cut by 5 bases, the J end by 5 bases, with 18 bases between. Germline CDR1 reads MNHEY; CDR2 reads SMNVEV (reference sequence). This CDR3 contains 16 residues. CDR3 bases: TGTGCCAGCAGTGCGGGCGACCGATGGAGGACCGGGGAGCTGTTTTTT. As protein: CASSAGDRWRTGELFF.

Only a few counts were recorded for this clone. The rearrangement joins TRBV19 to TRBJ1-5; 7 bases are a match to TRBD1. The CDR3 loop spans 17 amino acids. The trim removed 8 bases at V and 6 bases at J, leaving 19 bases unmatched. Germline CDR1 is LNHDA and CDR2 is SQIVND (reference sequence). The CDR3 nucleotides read TGTGCCAGTTGTGGGGAAGGACAGGCCACAGGGGCTCAGCCCCAGCATTTT. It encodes CASCGEGQATGAQPQHF.

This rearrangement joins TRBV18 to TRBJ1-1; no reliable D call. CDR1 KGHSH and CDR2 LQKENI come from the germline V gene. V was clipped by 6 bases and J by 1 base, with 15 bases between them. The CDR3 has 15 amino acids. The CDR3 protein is CASSTEGGGNTEAFF. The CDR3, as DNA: TGTGCCAGCTCTACCGAGGGAGGTGGGAACACTGAAGCTTTCTTT. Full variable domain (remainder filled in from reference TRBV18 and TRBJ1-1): NAGVMQNPRHLVRRRGQEARLRCSPMKGHSHVYWYRQLPEEGLKFMVYLQKENIIDESGMPKERFSAEFPKEGPSILRIQQVVRGDSAAYFCASSTEGGGNTEAFFGQGTRLTVV.

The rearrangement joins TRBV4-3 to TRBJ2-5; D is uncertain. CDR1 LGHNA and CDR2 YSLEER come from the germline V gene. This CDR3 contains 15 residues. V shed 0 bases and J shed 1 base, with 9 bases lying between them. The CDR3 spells CASSQDRGFQETQYF. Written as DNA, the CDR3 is TGCGCCAGCAGCCAAGATAGAGGCTTCCAAGAGACCCAGTACTTC.

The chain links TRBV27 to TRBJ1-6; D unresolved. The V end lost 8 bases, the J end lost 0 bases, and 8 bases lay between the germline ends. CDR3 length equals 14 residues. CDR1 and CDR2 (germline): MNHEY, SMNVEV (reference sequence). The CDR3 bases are TGTGCCAGCGGGAGACCCTCCTATAATTCACCCCTCCACTTT. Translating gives CASGRPSYNSPLHF.

The CDR3 region is CASSLNRRAGGTIDTQYF. CDR3 nucleotides: TGTGCCAGCTCACTAAACCGGCGAGCGGGGGGTACGATTGATACGCAGTATTTT. The gene calls are TRBV18 and TRBJ2-3; TRBD2 matches at 9 bases. Trimming took 4 bases from V and 6 from J; bases not matched to a gene: 17. Germline values: CDR1 KGHSH, CDR2 LQKENI. This CDR3 comprises 18 residues.

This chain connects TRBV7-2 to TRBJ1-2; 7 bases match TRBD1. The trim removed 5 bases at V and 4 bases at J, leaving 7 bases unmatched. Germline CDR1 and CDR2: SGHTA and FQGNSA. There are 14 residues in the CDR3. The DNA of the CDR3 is TGTGCCAGCAGCACCAACAGGGGCCGCTATGGCTACACCTTC. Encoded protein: CASSTNRGRYGYTF.

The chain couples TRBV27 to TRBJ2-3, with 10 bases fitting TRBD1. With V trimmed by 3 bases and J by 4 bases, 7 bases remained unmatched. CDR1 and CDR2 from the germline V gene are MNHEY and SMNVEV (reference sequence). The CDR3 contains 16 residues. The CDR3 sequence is CASSLGGTGVADTQYF. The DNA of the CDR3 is TGTGCCAGCAGTTTGGGAGGGACAGGGGTGGCAGATACGCAGTATTTT.

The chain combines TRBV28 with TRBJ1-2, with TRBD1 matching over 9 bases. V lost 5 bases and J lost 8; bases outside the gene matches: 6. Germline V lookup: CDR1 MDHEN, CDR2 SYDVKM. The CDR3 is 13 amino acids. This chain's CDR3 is CASSGDRVEGYTF. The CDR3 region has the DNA TGTGCCAGCAGTGGGGACAGGGTCGAGGGCTACACCTTC.

CDR3 protein: CASSFFGGATDTQYF. DNA of the CDR3: TGTGCCAGCAGCTTTTTCGGGGGTGCAACAGATACGCAGTATTTT. This rearrangement joins TRBV5-6 to TRBJ2-3; a weak D match, TRBD2 (6 bases). Germline CDR1 SGHDT, CDR2 YYEEEE. The CDR3 sequence is 15 residues long. V lost 2 bases and J 3 bases, leaving 13 bases between the germline ends.